The rows below give T cell receptor beta chains drawn from one sample of a study of neurological immune-mediated disorders. TCRdb reprocessed the 5' RACE reads via MiXCR and lists one record per CDR3 protein. This repertoire shows about 46,000 distinct CDR3 sequences, about 2% found once; its top ten account for around 2.3%. Sequenced input: PBMCs. All receptors derive from a woman aged 40 to 49 with multiple sclerosis. Both conserved end residues are part of each CDR3. A D gene is named only where the DNA matches it firmly. Rows may omit the clone size; those that give it use once, few, many or a size class.

clone size: many
V gene: TRBV10-3
D gene: TRBD1
J gene: TRBJ2-2
CDR3 DNA: TGTGCCATCAGTGAGCCCAGGGGGCGCGGGACCGGGGAGCTGTTTTTT
CDR3 protein: CAISEPRGRGTGELFF

clone size: many
V gene: TRBV5-1
D gene: NA
J gene: TRBJ2-2
CDR3 DNA: TGCGCCAGCAGCTTGCGGGTCACCGGGGAGCTGTTTTTT
CDR3 protein: CASSLRVTGELFF

clone size: NA
V gene: TRBV6-6
D gene: NA
J gene: TRBJ1-1
CDR3 DNA: TGTGCCAGCAGCCCCAACGGACAGCCGAACACTGAAGCTTTCTTT
CDR3 protein: CASSPNGQPNTEAFF

clone size: many
V gene: TRBV6-1
D gene: NA
J gene: TRBJ2-5
CDR3 DNA: TGTGCCAGCTCGGGGCTTTGGTGGGAGACCCAGTACTTC
CDR3 protein: CASSGLWWETQYF

clone size: many
V gene: TRBV7-9
D gene: NA
J gene: TRBJ1-5
CDR3 DNA: TGTGCCCCTTGCTACTTGGTAAATCAGCCCCAGCATTTT
CDR3 protein: CAPCYLVNQPQHF

clone size: many
V gene: TRBV6-6
D gene: NA
J gene: TRBJ1-1
CDR3 DNA: TGTGCCAGCGGCGGGCCAGGTTCGAACACTGAAGCTTTCTTT
CDR3 protein: CASGGPGSNTEAFF

clone size: many
V gene: TRBV24-1
D gene: NA
J gene: TRBJ1-5
CDR3 DNA: TGTGCCACCAGTGACAGCAGGGTCCTTCAGCCCCAGCATTTT
CDR3 protein: CATSDSRVLQPQHF

clone size: many
V gene: TRBV9
D gene: NA
J gene: TRBJ2-1
CDR3 DNA: TGTGCCAGCACAGACGGATCGGGGAATGAGCAGTTCTTC
CDR3 protein: CASTDGSGNEQFF

clone size: many
V gene: TRBV10-3
D gene: TRBD2
J gene: TRBJ2-1
CDR3 DNA: TGTGCCATCAGTGTTTTGGCTAGCGGGGAGTCCTACAATGAGCAGTTCTTC
CDR3 protein: CAISVLASGESYNEQFF

clone size: many
V gene: TRBV20-1
D gene: TRBD2
J gene: TRBJ2-3
CDR3 DNA: TGCAGTGCTAGAGGCGTTCTAGCGGGGGTAGATACGCAGTATTTT
CDR3 protein: CSARGVLAGVDTQYF

clone size: many
V gene: TRBV10-2
D gene: NA
J gene: TRBJ2-3
CDR3 DNA: TGCGCCAGCAGTGGGACAGTTAGCACAGATACGCAGTATTTT
CDR3 protein: CASSGTVSTDTQYF

clone size: many
V gene: TRBV7-9
D gene: TRBD1
J gene: TRBJ1-1
CDR3 DNA: TGTGCCAGCAGCCTCAGGGGGAGGGGTCGAATGAACACTGAAGCTTTCTTT
CDR3 protein: CASSLRGRGRMNTEAFF

clone size: many
V gene: TRBV5-5
D gene: NA
J gene: TRBJ2-3
CDR3 DNA: TGTGTCAGCAGCTCCGGAAGAACTTCAGGCGATACGCAGTATTTT
CDR3 protein: CVSSSGRTSGDTQYF

clone size: many
V gene: TRBV7-6
D gene: NA
J gene: TRBJ2-1
CDR3 DNA: TGTGCCAGCAGCGCTGAAACAGATTACAATGAGCAGTTCTTC
CDR3 protein: CASSAETDYNEQFF

clone size: many
V gene: TRBV7-2
D gene: NA
J gene: TRBJ1-1
CDR3 DNA: TGTGCCAGCAGCTTAGGTGGGGGTATGAACACTGAAGCTTTCTTT
CDR3 protein: CASSLGGGMNTEAFF

clone size: many
V gene: TRBV10-2
D gene: NA
J gene: TRBJ2-7
CDR3 DNA: TGCGCCAGCAGTGTCGGCGTAACCTACGAGCAGTACTTC
CDR3 protein: CASSVGVTYEQYF

clone size: many
V gene: TRBV3-1
D gene: NA
J gene: TRBJ2-2
CDR3 DNA: TGTGCCAGCAGCCAAGATGGCCCGGGAGCCGGGGAGCTGTTTTTT
CDR3 protein: CASSQDGPGAGELFF

clone size: many
V gene: TRBV2
D gene: NA
J gene: TRBJ2-7
CDR3 DNA: TGTGCCAGCAGTCCAGACACGTACGAGCAGTACTTC
CDR3 protein: CASSPDTYEQYF

clone size: many
V gene: TRBV5-1
D gene: TRBD2
J gene: TRBJ2-1
CDR3 DNA: TGCGCCAGCAGCTTGGGACTAGCGGATTACAATGAGCAGTTCTTC
CDR3 protein: CASSLGLADYNEQFF

clone size: many
V gene: TRBV6-5
D gene: TRBD2
J gene: TRBJ2-7
CDR3 DNA: TGTGCCAGCAGCAGGACTAGCGGGGGCTACGAGCAGTACTTC
CDR3 protein: CASSRTSGGYEQYF